This T cell receptor (beta chain) was retrieved from a study of control samples from healthy donors and cancer patients. Germline lookup yields CDR1 SQVTM and CDR2 ANQGSEA. V dropped 3 bases and J dropped 4; count of bases not matched to a gene: 5. This CDR3 is 13 amino acids long. Profiled with immunoSEQ multiplex PCR; TCRdb holds only in-frame clones, not every one. This sample has about 34,000 clones, with 86% found just once. Sequencing used PBMCs. The chain couples TRBV29-1 to TRBJ1-2; TRBD1 matches 7 bases. The sequence came from a woman aged 40 to 50 with lung cancer. The CDR3 nucleotides read TGCAGCGTTGACCGGCAGGGGGGCTATGGCTACACCTTC. Residues: CSVDRQGGYGYTF.